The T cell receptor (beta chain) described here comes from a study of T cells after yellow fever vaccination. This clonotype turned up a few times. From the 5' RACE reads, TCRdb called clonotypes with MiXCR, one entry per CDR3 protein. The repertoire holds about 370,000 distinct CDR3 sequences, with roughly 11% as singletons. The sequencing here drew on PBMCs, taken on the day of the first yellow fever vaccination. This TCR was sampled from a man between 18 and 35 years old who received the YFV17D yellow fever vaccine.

Here the CDR3 DNA reads TGCAGTGCTAGGTCCAATAGTCAGCCCCAGCATTTT. Its translation: CSARSNSQPQHF. V usage is TRBV20-1 and J usage is TRBJ1-5; D is undetermined. The germline V gene encodes CDR1 DFQATT and CDR2 SNEGSKA (reference sequence). Trimming took off 3 bases at V and 6 bases at J, with 9 bases between the two ends. The CDR3 runs 12 residues.